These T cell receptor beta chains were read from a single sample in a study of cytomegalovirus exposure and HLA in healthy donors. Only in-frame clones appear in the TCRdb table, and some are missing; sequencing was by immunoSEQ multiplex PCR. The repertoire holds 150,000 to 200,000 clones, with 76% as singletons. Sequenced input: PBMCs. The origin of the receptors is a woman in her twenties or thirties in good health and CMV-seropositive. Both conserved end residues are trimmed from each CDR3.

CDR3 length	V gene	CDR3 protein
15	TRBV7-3	ASSRTSSGASYNEQF
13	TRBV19	ASNIIGTSEDTQY
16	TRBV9	ASSRRASGVAGANVLT
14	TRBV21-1	ASSLPPGQGGDEQY
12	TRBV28	ASSLLTGRWGYT
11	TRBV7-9	ASSLETVYGYT
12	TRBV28	ASLPRGSYNEQF
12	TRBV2	ASSLQGANEKLF
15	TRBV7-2	ASSLRPRTANTGELF
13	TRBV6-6	ASSYGTGGSDGYT
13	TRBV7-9	ASSLTGGFQETQY
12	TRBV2	ASLDRAAYNEQF
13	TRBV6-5	ASSYSGQGATEAF
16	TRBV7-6	ASSLVHRGRLGTDTQY
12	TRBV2	ASSEETDNQPQH
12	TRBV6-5	ASRLTQGAAEAF
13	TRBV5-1	ASSPAGQDGEKLF
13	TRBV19	ASSMVGGVYNEQF
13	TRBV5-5	ASSLEGTYNSPLH
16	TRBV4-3	ASSQRGGGGRGNTEAF
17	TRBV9	ASSGLGPGQGAGGNTIY
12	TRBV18	ASSLRGLAGELF
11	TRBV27	ASSPDAGDEQF
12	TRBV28	ASRPSSYNSPLH
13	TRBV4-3	ASSQDTGSNEKLF
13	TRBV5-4	ASSLEPTREETQY
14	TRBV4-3	ASSQDLRAGANVLT
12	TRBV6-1	ASRTDRAGNGYT
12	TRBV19	ASTFAGTGGEQY
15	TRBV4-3	ASSPGLSGGLRGEQF
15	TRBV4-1	ASSQSGVFANTGELF
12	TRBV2	ASRQGANTGELF
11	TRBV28	ASSSSGDYGYT
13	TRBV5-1	ASRLSGGTYNEQF
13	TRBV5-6	ASSLGRELRSNSH
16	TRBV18	ASSPRQGSRPHTGELF
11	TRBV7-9	AIPGSGVYEQY
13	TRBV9	ASSAQGANGNTIY
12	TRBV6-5	ASSGTGGNQPQH
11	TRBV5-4	ASSFGGNTEAF
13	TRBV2	ATPSVRARVNEQF
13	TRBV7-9	ASSSKGTFNQPQH
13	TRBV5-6	ASSSWLLAGKEQY
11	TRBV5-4	ASSLRGTYEQY
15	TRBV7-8	ASSLSSIRFSGNTIY
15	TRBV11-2	ASSLDPGQGDQETQY